The source of this T cell receptor (beta chain) is a study of identical twins. General study results and limits: Model-predicted out-of-frame TCR alpha sharing fell below observed values in monozygotic twins. Sequences that were out-of-frame, alpha and twin-shared displayed an excess of low generation probability.

Concerning this clonotype: Its antigen is still unknown.

Germline values: CDR1 MGHDK, CDR2 SYGVNS. CDR3 length equals 15 residues. The V and J ends lost 2 bases and 4 bases, in that order; junction bases with no gene match: 4. MiXCR was run by TCRdb on the 5' RACE reads, yielding one entry per CDR3 protein. Of about 570,000 distinct CDR3 sequences listed, 7.5% to 10% are singletons. These same data were also listed under a study on yellow fever vaccine responses in identical twins.

The chain couples TRBV25-1 to TRBJ2-5; 10 nucleotides agree with TRBD1. Sample: PBMCs. This TCR came from a woman aged 18-30 years in good health. CDR3 sequence (DNA): TGTGCCAGCAGTGAACCGGGACAGGGGAGAGAGACCCAGTACTTC. Protein sequence: CASSEPGQGRETQYF. Looking up the rest from reference TRBV25-1 and TRBJ2-5 gives the full variable domain: EADIYQTPRYLVIGTGKKITLECSQTMGHDKMYWYQQDPGMELHLIHYSYGVNSTEKGDLSSESTVSRIRTEHFPLTLESARPSHTSQYLCASSEPGQGRETQYFGPGTRLLVL.